This T cell receptor (beta chain) came from a study of blood T cells in healthy people across ages. A second PCR, run for roughly 7 to 11 cycles, used a sample-barcoded 5' primer plus a J-beta primer mix. TCRdb independently ran MiXCR on the 5' RACE reads; one entry per CDR3 protein. This sample has approximately 1,100,000 distinct CDR3 sequences, with 45% found just once. Germline lookup yields CDR1 SQVTM and CDR2 ANQGSEA. This CDR3 region has 16 residues. V was clipped by 4 bases and J by 4 bases, with 22 bases between them. The receptor's source is a woman between 55 and 75 years old in good health. Sequenced: blood. V usage is TRBV29-1 and J usage is TRBJ1-2; D gene unclear. The CDR3 here is CSVVAGPMGSSYGYTF. The CDR3 DNA is TGCAGCGTTGTCGCAGGCCCCATGGGGAGCTCCTATGGCTACACCTTC.